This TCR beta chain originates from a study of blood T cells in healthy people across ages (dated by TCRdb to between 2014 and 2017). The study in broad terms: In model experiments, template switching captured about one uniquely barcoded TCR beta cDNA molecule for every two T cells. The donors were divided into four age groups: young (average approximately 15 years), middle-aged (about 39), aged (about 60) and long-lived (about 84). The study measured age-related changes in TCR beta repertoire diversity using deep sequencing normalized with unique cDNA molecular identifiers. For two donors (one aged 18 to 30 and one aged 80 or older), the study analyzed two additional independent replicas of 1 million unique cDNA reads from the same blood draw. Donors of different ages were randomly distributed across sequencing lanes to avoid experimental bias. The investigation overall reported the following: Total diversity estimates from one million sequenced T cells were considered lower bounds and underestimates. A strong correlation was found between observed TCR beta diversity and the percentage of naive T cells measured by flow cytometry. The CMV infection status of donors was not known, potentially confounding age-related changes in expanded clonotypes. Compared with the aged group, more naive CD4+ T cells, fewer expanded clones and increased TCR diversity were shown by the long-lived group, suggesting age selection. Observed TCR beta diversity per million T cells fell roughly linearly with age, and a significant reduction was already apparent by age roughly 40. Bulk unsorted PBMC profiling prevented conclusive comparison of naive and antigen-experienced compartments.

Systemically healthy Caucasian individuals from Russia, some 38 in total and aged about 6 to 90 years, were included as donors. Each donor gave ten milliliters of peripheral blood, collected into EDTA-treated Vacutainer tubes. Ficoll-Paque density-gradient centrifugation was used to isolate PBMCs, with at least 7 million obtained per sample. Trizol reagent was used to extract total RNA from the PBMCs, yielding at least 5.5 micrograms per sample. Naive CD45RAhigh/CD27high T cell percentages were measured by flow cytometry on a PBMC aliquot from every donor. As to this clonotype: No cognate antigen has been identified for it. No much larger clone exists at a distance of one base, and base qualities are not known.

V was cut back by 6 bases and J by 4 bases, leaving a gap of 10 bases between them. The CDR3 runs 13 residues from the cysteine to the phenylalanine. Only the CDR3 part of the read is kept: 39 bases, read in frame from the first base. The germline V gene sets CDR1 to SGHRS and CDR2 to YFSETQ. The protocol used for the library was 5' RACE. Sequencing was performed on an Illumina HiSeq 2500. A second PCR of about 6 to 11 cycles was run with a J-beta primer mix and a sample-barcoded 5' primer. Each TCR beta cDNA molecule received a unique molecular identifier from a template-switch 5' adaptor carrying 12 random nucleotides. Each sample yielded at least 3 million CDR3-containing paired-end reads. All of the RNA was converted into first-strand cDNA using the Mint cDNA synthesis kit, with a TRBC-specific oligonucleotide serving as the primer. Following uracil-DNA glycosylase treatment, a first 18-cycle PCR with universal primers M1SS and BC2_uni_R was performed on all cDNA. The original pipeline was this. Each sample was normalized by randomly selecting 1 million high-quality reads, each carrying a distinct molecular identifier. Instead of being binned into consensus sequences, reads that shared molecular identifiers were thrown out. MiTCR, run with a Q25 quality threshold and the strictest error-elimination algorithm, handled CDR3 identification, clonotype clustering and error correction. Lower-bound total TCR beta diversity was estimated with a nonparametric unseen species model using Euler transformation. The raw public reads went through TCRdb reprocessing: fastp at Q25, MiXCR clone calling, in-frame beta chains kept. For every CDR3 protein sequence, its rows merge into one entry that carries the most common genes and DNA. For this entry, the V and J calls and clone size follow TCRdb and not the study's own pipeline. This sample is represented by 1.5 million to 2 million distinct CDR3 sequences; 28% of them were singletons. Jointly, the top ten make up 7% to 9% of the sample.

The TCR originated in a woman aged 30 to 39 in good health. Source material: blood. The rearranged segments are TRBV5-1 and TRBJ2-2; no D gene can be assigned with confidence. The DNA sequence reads TGCGCCAGCAAGCCTGAGACCACCGGGGAGCTGTTTTTT. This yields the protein CASKPETTGELFF.